Below, 28 T cell receptor beta chains from the same sample are listed, as sequenced in a study of shared clonotypes between healthy human individuals. Profiled with immunoSEQ multiplex PCR; TCRdb holds only in-frame clones, not every one. The table records millions of clones, 85% to 95% of them present only once. Sequenced input: naive CD4+ T cells sorted from blood. Subset reported: CD45RA+ positively selected. The receptors were gathered from a man younger than 30 in good health.

CDR3 DNA: TGTGCCAGCAGTGGCGGAGACGCCGGGGAGCTGTTTTTT. The encoded protein is CASSGGDAGELFF. This sequence joins TRBV2 and TRBJ2-2; D unclear. This CDR3 contains 13 residues. Trimming removed 4 bases at V and 6 bases at J, with 9 bases between. Germline V gene sequence: CDR1 SNHLY, CDR2 FYNNEI.

The rearrangement uses TRBV9 and TRBJ2-3; no reliable D call. V lost 0 bases and J lost 2, with 7 bases in between. This CDR3 comprises 14 residues. From germline, CDR1 is SGDLS and CDR2 YYNGEE. The chain's CDR3 is CASSVGVVTDTQYF. In DNA, the CDR3 is TGTGCCAGCAGCGTAGGAGTCGTCACAGATACGCAGTATTTT.

The rearrangement links TRBV19 to TRBJ2-7; TRBD1 agrees at 9 bases. The CDR3 totals 15 residues. The J segment lost 2 bases and the V segment lost 5 bases, leaving 7 bases of the junction unmatched. The germline CDR1 and CDR2 sequences are LNHDA and SQIVND (reference sequence). The chain's CDR3 is CASSSDRGKAYEQYF. The DNA for the CDR3 is TGTGCCAGTAGTTCGGACAGGGGAAAAGCCTACGAGCAGTACTTC.

CDR3 amino acids: CAISARPGTYEQYF. CDR3 DNA: TGTGCCATCAGTGCCCGACCCGGGACCTACGAGCAGTACTTC. The chain links TRBV10-3 to TRBJ2-7; D might be TRBD2 (5 bases). The CDR3 extends over 14 amino acids. Germline assignment: CDR1 ENHRY and CDR2 SYGVKD. The germline V and J ends were trimmed by 4 bases and 2 bases, with 12 bases remaining between them.

Concerning this clone itself: Other DNA sequences from this sample encode an identical CDR3 as well. The rearrangement uses TRBV6-5 and TRBJ1-2; D is unclear. V was clipped by 6 bases and J by 2 bases, with 10 bases between them. The CDR3 is 13 residues long. From germline, CDR1 is MNHEY and CDR2 SVGAGI. The CDR3 sequence is CASRLDTNYGYTF. The CDR3 DNA follows: TGTGCCAGCAGACTCGACACGAACTATGGCTACACCTTC.

This chain uses TRBV29-1 with TRBJ1-1; a weak D match, TRBD1 (6 bases). This CDR3 spans 14 amino acids. V shed 7 bases and J shed 1 base, with 16 bases lying between them. Germline values: CDR1 SQVTM, CDR2 ANQGSEA. The CDR3 DNA follows: TGCAGCGCCACAACAGGGACCTGGAACACTGAAGCTTTCTTT. Translating gives CSATTGTWNTEAFF.

Concerning this clone itself: Additional DNA sequences in this sample encode the identical CDR3. This sequence joins TRBV4-1 and TRBJ1-1, with D uncertain. Germline CDR1 MGHRA, CDR2 YSYEKL. This CDR3 is 13 amino acids long. Trimming cost V 4 bases and J 2 bases, with 8 bases left between them. The CDR3 protein is CASSRNLNTEAFF. The CDR3 DNA follows: TGCGCCAGCAGCCGTAACTTAAACACTGAAGCTTTCTTT.

This chain joins TRBV18 and TRBJ1-1, with 7 nucleotides matching TRBD1. The CDR3 covers 15 residues. CDR1 is KGHSH, CDR2 LQKENI, per germline. V shed 5 bases, J shed 1 base, and the junction held 7 bases outside the gene matches. CDR3 region: CASSVSGTENTEAFF. DNA of the CDR3: TGTGCCAGCTCAGTATCCGGGACAGAGAACACTGAAGCTTTCTTT.

The rearrangement uses TRBV19 and TRBJ1-1; perhaps TRBD1 as D (5 bases). Germline values: CDR1 LNHDA, CDR2 SQIVND (reference sequence). With 7 bases removed from V and 4 bases from J, the gap between germline ends came to 19 bases. The CDR3 has 15 residues. In DNA form, the CDR3 reads TGTGCCAGTATTACCTTATCTGGGGGAAGCACTGAAGCTTTCTTT. Its translation: CASITLSGGSTEAFF. The variable domain in full, completed from reference TRBV19 and TRBJ1-1, reads DGGITQSPKYLFRKEGQNVTLSCEQNLNHDAMYWYRQDPGQGLRLIYYSQIVNDFQKGDIAEGYSVSREKKESFPLTVTSAQKNPTAFYLCASITLSGGSTEAFFGQGTRLTVV.

The CDR3 sequence is CAWIPGPKAGANVLTF. The CDR3 DNA reads as TGTGCCTGGATCCCGGGCCCCAAGGCTGGGGCCAACGTCCTGACTTTC. This chain joins TRBV30 and TRBJ2-6; D ambiguous. CDR3 length: 16 residues. V was shortened by 4 bases and J by 2 bases, with 15 bases between the two germline ends. The V gene's germline CDR1 is GTSNPN and CDR2 SVGIG (reference sequence). The full variable domain, in which reference TRBV30 and TRBJ2-6 provide the parts outside the CDR3, is SQTIHQWPATLVQPVGSPLSLECTVEGTSNPNLYWYRQAAGRGLQLLFYSVGIGQISSEVPQNLSASRPQDRQFILSSKKLLLSDSGFYLCAWIPGPKAGANVLTFGAGSRLTVL.

The genes are TRBV6-5 and TRBJ2-3; TRBD2 is a possible D gene (7 bases). CDR1 is MNHEY and CDR2 is SVGAGI in the germline V gene. This CDR3 has 15 amino acids. The V end was cut by 5 bases, the J end by 3 bases, with 15 bases between. CDR3 sequence reads: CASSPWTRGTDTQYF. In DNA form, the CDR3 reads TGTGCCAGCAGTCCTTGGACTAGGGGGACAGATACGCAGTATTTT.

The V call is TRBV30, the J call TRBJ2-4, with D unclear. The germline V and J ends were trimmed by 0 bases and 0 bases, with 12 bases remaining between them. This CDR3 spans 16 amino acids. Germline CDR1 GTSNPN, CDR2 SVGIG (reference sequence). DNA of the CDR3: TGTGCCTGGAGTGTCATGGGCACCCTAGCCAAAAACATTCAGTACTTC. As protein: CAWSVMGTLAKNIQYF.

The CDR3 DNA reads TGTGCCAGCACCCAAGACAGGGTTGGAGAGGGCTACACCTTC. Translating it yields CASTQDRVGEGYTF. The chain has TRBV6-5 and TRBJ1-2; 7 bases line up with TRBD1. V shed 7 bases, J shed 8 bases, and the junction held 13 bases outside the gene matches. CDR3 length: 14 amino acids. Germline CDR1 and CDR2: MNHEY and SVGAGI.

This chain uses TRBV13 with TRBJ1-4; 9 nucleotides line up with TRBD1. The germline CDR1 and CDR2 sequences are PRHDT and FYEKMQ (reference sequence). The trim removed 5 bases at V and 7 bases at J, leaving 11 bases unmatched. The CDR3 spans 16 residues. The CDR3 protein is CASSGGDRAWSEKLFF. DNA of the CDR3: TGTGCCAGCAGCGGGGGGGACAGGGCGTGGAGTGAAAAACTGTTTTTT.

The chain recombines TRBV5-1 with TRBJ2-2; the match to TRBD1 covers 8 bases. Trimming removed 2 bases from V and 0 bases from J; junction bases left unmatched: 3. Germline V lookup: CDR1 SGHRS, CDR2 YFSETQ. CDR3 length: 16 residues. CDR3 coding DNA: TGCGCCAGCAGCTTACCGGGACAGGCGAACACCGGGGAGCTGTTTTTT. It codes for CASSLPGQANTGELFF. Full variable domain (rest looked up from reference TRBV5-1 and TRBJ2-2): KAGVTQTPRYLIKTRGQQVTLSCSPISGHRSVSWYQQTPGQGLQFLFEYFSETQRNKGNFPGRFSGRQFSNSRSEMNVSTLELGDSALYLCASSLPGQANTGELFFGEGSRLTVL.

This chain connects TRBV6-1 to TRBJ2-7, with D possibly TRBD2 on 6 matching bases. The CDR3 loop spans 14 amino acids. V lost 2 bases to trimming and J lost 4 bases, with 12 bases between them. CDR1 and CDR2 (germline): MNHNS, SASEGT. The CDR3 region has the DNA TGTGCCAGCAGTGAAATCTCAGGGAGGTACGAGCAGTACTTC. Translating it yields CASSEISGRYEQYF.

The genes are TRBV4-1 and TRBJ2-2, with TRBD2 as a possible D gene (5 bases). Germline loops: CDR1 MGHRA, CDR2 YSYEKL. The length of the CDR3 is 15 residues. Trimming cost V 1 base and J 4 bases, with 10 bases left between them. CDR3 loop: CASSQGLASTGELFF. The CDR3 DNA follows: TGCGCCAGCAGCCAAGGGCTAGCAAGCACCGGGGAGCTGTTTTTT.

The chain uses TRBV5-5 and TRBJ1-2; D perhaps matches TRBD1 (6 bases). Per germline, CDR1 SGHKS and CDR2 YYEKEE (reference sequence). V lost 0 bases, J lost 6 bases, and 15 bases lay in between. This CDR3 spans 15 amino acids. CDR3 region: CASSLARGRQDGYTF. In nucleotides, the CDR3 is TGTGCCAGCAGCTTGGCCCGGGGGCGACAGGATGGCTACACCTTC.

This clone was seen a single time. The V and J genes are TRBV27 and TRBJ2-7; D could derive from TRBD1 or TRBD2 (5 bases each). The CDR3 sequence is 15 residues long. V lost 6 bases, J lost 3 bases, and 18 bases lay in between. Germline loops: CDR1 MNHEY, CDR2 SMNVEV (reference sequence). In DNA form, the CDR3 reads TGTGCCAGCAGCCGGAAGGACGGGACGCACTACGAGCAGTACTTC. This sequence encodes CASSRKDGTHYEQYF.

The CDR3 nucleotides are TGTGCCTGGGACAGGGGGCGCATCGAGACCCAGTACTTC. Amino acid sequence: CAWDRGRIETQYF. The chain links TRBV30 to TRBJ2-5; TRBD1 aligns across 10 bases. The CDR3 sequence is 13 residues long. The germline V gene has CDR1 GTSNPN and CDR2 SVGIG (reference sequence). V gave up 5 bases and J gave up 5 bases; unmatched junction bases: 5.

This CDR3 reads CASSSTDILAKNIQYF. The CDR3 nucleotides are TGTGCCAGCAGCTCGACGGACATACTAGCCAAAAACATTCAGTACTTC. The J gene is TRBJ2-4, the V gene TRBV11-2, with D possibly TRBD1 on 5 matching bases. The CDR3 is made up of 16 amino acids. CDR1 and CDR2 from the germline V gene are SGHAT and FQNNGV. The V and J ends lost 4 bases and 0 bases respectively, with 13 bases between them.

The chain recombines TRBV29-1 with TRBJ2-7, with D uncertain. The CDR3 runs to 14 residues. CDR1 is SQVTM, CDR2 ANQGSEA, per germline. Deletions cut 5 bases from V and 0 bases from J, with 14 bases between. The CDR3 here is CSVSRTVSSYEQYF. The CDR3, as DNA: TGCAGCGTTTCCCGGACGGTGAGCTCCTACGAGCAGTACTTC.

The rearrangement uses TRBV6-1 and TRBJ2-1, with D possibly being TRBD2 (6 bases). The CDR3 has 14 residues. Trimming took 6 bases from V and 0 from J, leaving 9 bases between them. CDR1 is MNHNS and CDR2 is SASEGT in the germline V gene. CDR3: CASRVSGSYNEQFF. CDR3 nucleotide sequence: TGTGCCAGCAGAGTTAGCGGCTCCTACAATGAGCAGTTCTTC.

This clone was counted a single time. The CDR3 nucleotides read TGCGCCAGCAGCGACGGGACAGGGGGCCACTACGAGCAGTACTTC. Protein product: CASSDGTGGHYEQYF. V usage is TRBV5-1 and J usage is TRBJ2-7; 12 bases align to TRBD1. V lost 4 bases to trimming and J lost 3 bases; unmatched junction nucleotides: 5. Germline V gene lookup returns CDR1 SGHRS and CDR2 YFSETQ. This CDR3 contains 15 residues.

The chain joins TRBV5-8 to TRBJ1-3; unclear D gene. CDR3 length equals 15 residues. Germline CDR1 SGHTS, CDR2 YDEGEE. Trimming left V 2 bases short and J 1 base short, with 10 bases between. The CDR3 loop is CASSFSWNSGNTIYF. CDR3 nucleotide sequence: TGTGCCAGCAGCTTCTCCTGGAATTCTGGAAACACCATATATTTT.

V gene TRBV18 combines with J gene TRBJ1-4; D call uncertain. The V gene lost 3 bases and the J gene lost 8 bases, with 10 bases spanning the gap. CDR3 length: 13 amino acids. The germline gives CDR1 KGHSH, CDR2 LQKENI. Here the CDR3 reads CASSPDLQEKLFF. The CDR3 DNA is TGTGCCAGCTCACCGGATTTGCAAGAAAAACTGTTTTTT. Using reference TRBV18 and TRBJ1-4 for the parts outside the CDR3, the full variable domain is NAGVMQNPRHLVRRRGQEARLRCSPMKGHSHVYWYRQLPEEGLKFMVYLQKENIIDESGMPKERFSAEFPKEGPSILRIQQVVRGDSAAYFCASSPDLQEKLFFGSGTQLSVL.

The J gene is TRBJ2-3, the V gene TRBV29-1; TRBD1 matches at 8 bases. The ends lost 3 bases at V and 2 bases at J; junction bases unmatched: 4. The V gene's germline CDR1 is SQVTM and CDR2 ANQGSEA. The CDR3 has 14 residues. The CDR3 nucleotides are TGCAGCGTTGAGGACAGGGACCTCACAGATACGCAGTATTTT. It specifies CSVEDRDLTDTQYF.

The rearrangement uses TRBV5-4 and TRBJ2-6; 8 bases line up with TRBD1. Germline assignment: CDR1 SGHNT and CDR2 YYREEE (reference sequence). The CDR3 has 16 residues. After removal of 4 bases from V and 4 bases from J, the junction contained 7 bases not matched to a gene. The CDR3 sequence: CASSRGQGLGANVLTF. The CDR3 coding sequence is TGTGCCAGCAGCCGCGGACAGGGACTGGGGGCCAACGTCCTGACTTTC.